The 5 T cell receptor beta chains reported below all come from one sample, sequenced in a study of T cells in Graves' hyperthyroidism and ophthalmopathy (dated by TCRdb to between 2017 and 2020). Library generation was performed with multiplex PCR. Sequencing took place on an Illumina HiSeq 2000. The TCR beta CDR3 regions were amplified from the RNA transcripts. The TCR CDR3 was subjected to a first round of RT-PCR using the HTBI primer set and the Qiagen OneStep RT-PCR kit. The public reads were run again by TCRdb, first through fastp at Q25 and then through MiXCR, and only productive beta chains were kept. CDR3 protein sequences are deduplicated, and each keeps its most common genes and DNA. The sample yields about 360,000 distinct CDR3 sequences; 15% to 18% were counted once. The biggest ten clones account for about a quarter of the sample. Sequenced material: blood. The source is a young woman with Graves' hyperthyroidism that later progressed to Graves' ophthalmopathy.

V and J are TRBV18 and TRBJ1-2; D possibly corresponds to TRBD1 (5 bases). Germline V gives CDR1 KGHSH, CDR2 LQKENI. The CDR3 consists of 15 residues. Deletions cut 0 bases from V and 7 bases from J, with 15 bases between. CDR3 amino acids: CASSPPPGKDFGYTF. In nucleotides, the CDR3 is TGTGCCAGCTCACCACCCCCAGGGAAGGACTTTGGCTACACCTTC.

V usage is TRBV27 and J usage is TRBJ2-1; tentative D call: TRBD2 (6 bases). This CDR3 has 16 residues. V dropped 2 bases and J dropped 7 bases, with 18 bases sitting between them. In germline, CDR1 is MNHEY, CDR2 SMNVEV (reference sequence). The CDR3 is CASSLVALARLNEQFF. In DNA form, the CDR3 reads TGTGCCAGCAGTTTAGTGGCTCTAGCGCGCCTGAATGAGCAGTTCTTC.

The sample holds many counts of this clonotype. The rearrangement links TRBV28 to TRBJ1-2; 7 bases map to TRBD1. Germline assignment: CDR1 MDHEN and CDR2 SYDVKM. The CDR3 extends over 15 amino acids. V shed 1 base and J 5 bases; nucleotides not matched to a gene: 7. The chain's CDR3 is CASSLLKGARYGYTF. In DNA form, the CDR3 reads TGTGCCAGCAGTTTATTAAAGGGGGCGCGGTATGGCTACACCTTC.

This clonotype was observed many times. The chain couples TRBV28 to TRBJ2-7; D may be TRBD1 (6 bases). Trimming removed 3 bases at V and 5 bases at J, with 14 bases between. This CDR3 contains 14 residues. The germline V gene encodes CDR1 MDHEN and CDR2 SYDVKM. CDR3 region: CASSLPTGSHEQYF. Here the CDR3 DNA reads TGTGCCAGCAGTTTGCCAACAGGGAGCCACGAGCAGTACTTC.

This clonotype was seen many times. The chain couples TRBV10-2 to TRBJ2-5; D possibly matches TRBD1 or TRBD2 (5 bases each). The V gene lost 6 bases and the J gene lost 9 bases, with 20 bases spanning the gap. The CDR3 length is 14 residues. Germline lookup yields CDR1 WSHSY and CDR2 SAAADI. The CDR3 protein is CASSTGTILTAQYF. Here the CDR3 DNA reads TGCGCCAGCAGCACCGGGACGATCCTCACCGCCCAGTACTTC.